This is a list of T cell receptor beta chains from one sample in a study of vaccination and CD4 T cells after COVID-19. MiXCR, run by TCRdb on the PCR reads, gives a single entry per CDR3 protein. The repertoire holds about 19,000 distinct CDR3 sequences, 31% seen once, with about 15% in the top ten. These TCRs are of unknown antigen specificity. The sequencing sample was made of cultured CD4+ T cells from blood. All receptors come from a human donor with COVID-19. Each CDR3 is given with its conserved first and last residue. Each record gives: clone size, V gene, D gene, J gene, CDR3 protein, CDR3 DNA. D genes are given only for firm matches. Clone size is stated in some rows and not others, as once, few, many or a class when expanded.

clone_size: few
v_call: TRBV7-9
d_call: -
j_call: TRBJ2-7
cdr3_aa: CASSLGGRVGFEQYF
cdr3_nt: TGTGCCAGCAGCTTAGGTGGTAGGGTTGGTTTCGAGCAGTACTTC

clone_size: -
v_call: TRBV7-2
d_call: -
j_call: TRBJ2-3
cdr3_aa: CASGRSTTARYADTQYF
cdr3_nt: TGTGCCAGCGGACGGTCGACGACTGCTCGGTACGCCGATACGCAGTATTTT

clone_size: -
v_call: TRBV30
d_call: -
j_call: TRBJ2-3
cdr3_aa: CAWSPLAGPTDTQYF
cdr3_nt: TGTGCCTGGAGTCCACTGGCGGGGCCCACAGATACGCAGTATTTT

clone_size: -
v_call: TRBV20-1
d_call: TRBD2
j_call: TRBJ2-5
cdr3_aa: CSARPLAGGRETQYF
cdr3_nt: TGCAGTGCCCGCCCACTAGCGGGGGGGAGAGAGACCCAGTACTTC

clone_size: -
v_call: TRBV6-5
d_call: -
j_call: TRBJ2-5
cdr3_aa: CASSYSVSLGTQYF
cdr3_nt: TGTGCCAGCAGTTACTCGGTTTCCCTGGGGACCCAGTACTTC

clone_size: -
v_call: TRBV28
d_call: -
j_call: TRBJ1-5
cdr3_aa: CASSLQGNQPQHF
cdr3_nt: TGTGCCAGCAGTTTACAGGGGAATCAGCCCCAGCATTTT

clone_size: once
v_call: TRBV28
d_call: -
j_call: TRBJ2-3
cdr3_aa: CASSLQNTDTQYF
cdr3_nt: TGTGCCAGCAGTTTGCAGAACACAGATACGCAGTATTTT

clone_size: -
v_call: TRBV12-3/TRBV12-4
d_call: TRBD2
j_call: TRBJ2-1
cdr3_aa: CASRLSSGGMNEQFF
cdr3_nt: TGTGCCAGCAGACTCTCTAGCGGGGGGATGAATGAGCAGTTCTTC

clone_size: few
v_call: TRBV6-1
d_call: TRBD2
j_call: TRBJ2-1
cdr3_aa: CASSPRGSGGDNEQFF
cdr3_nt: TGTGCCAGCAGCCCAAGGGGTAGCGGGGGAGACAATGAGCAGTTCTTC

clone_size: -
v_call: TRBV3-1
d_call: TRBD2
j_call: TRBJ2-2
cdr3_aa: CASSLAGPNTGELFF
cdr3_nt: TGTGCCAGCAGCCTAGCGGGGCCCAACACCGGGGAGCTGTTTTTT

clone_size: -
v_call: TRBV12-5
d_call: -
j_call: TRBJ2-5
cdr3_aa: CASGTDRDWGTQYF
cdr3_nt: TGTGCTAGTGGGACAGACCGGGACTGGGGGACCCAGTACTTC

clone_size: few
v_call: TRBV11-1
d_call: TRBD2
j_call: TRBJ2-3
cdr3_aa: CASSLGGSTSGGADTQYF
cdr3_nt: TGTGCCAGCAGCCTAGGCGGGAGCACTAGCGGGGGGGCCGATACGCAGTATTTT

clone_size: few
v_call: TRBV7-2
d_call: -
j_call: TRBJ1-5
cdr3_aa: CASSFKGRNQPQHF
cdr3_nt: TGTGCCAGCAGCTTTAAGGGACGCAATCAGCCCCAGCATTTT

clone_size: -
v_call: TRBV28
d_call: -
j_call: TRBJ1-4
cdr3_aa: CASSLDATNEKLFF
cdr3_nt: TGTGCCAGCAGTTTGGATGCGACTAATGAAAAACTGTTTTTT

clone_size: -
v_call: TRBV2
d_call: -
j_call: TRBJ1-4
cdr3_aa: CASRPRNLPNEKLFF
cdr3_nt: TGTGCCAGCAGACCGCGGAATCTGCCTAATGAAAAACTGTTTTTT

clone_size: -
v_call: TRBV5-1
d_call: TRBD1
j_call: TRBJ1-1
cdr3_aa: CASSLDGTGTLKAFF
cdr3_nt: TGCGCCAGCAGCTTGGATGGGACAGGGACCCTGAAAGCTTTCTTT

clone_size: -
v_call: TRBV2
d_call: -
j_call: TRBJ1-2
cdr3_aa: CATPLGRNPNYGYTF
cdr3_nt: TGTGCCACCCCACTGGGGCGGAATCCTAACTATGGCTACACCTTC

clone_size: -
v_call: TRBV7-3
d_call: TRBD1
j_call: TRBJ2-2
cdr3_aa: CASSTGDRANGELFF
cdr3_nt: TGTGCCAGCAGCACGGGGGACAGGGCTAACGGGGAGCTGTTTTTT

clone_size: few
v_call: TRBV10-3
d_call: TRBD1
j_call: TRBJ2-7
cdr3_aa: CAISPTGYEQYF
cdr3_nt: TGTGCCATCAGCCCGACAGGGTACGAGCAGTACTTC

clone_size: few
v_call: TRBV2
d_call: TRBD1
j_call: TRBJ1-5
cdr3_aa: CASEQGGLQPQHF
cdr3_nt: TGTGCCAGCGAACAGGGGGGGCTTCAGCCCCAGCATTTT

clone_size: -
v_call: TRBV5-1
d_call: -
j_call: TRBJ2-2
cdr3_aa: CASSPSRLDGELFF
cdr3_nt: TGCGCCAGCAGCCCCAGCCGATTGGACGGGGAGCTGTTTTTT

clone_size: -
v_call: TRBV2
d_call: TRBD2
j_call: TRBJ2-3
cdr3_aa: CASSVAGGPTDTQYF
cdr3_nt: TGTGCCAGCAGTGTGGCGGGGGGGCCAACAGATACGCAGTATTTT